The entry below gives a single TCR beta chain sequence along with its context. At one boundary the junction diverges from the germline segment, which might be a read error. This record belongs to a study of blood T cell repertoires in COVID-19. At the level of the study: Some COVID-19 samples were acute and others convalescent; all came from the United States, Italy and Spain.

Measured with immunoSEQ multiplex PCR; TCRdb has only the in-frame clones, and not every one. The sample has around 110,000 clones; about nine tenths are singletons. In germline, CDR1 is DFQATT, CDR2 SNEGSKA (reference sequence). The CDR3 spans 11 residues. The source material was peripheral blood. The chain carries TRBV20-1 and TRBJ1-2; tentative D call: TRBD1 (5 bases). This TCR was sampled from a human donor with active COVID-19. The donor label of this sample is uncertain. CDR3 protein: CSARDLAGRQF. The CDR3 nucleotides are TGCAGTGCTAGAGACCTCGCGGGACGCCAGTTC.